Listed here are 27 T cell receptor beta chains from one sample, sequenced in a study of T cell repertoires in cytomegalovirus infection. MiXCR, run by TCRdb on the reads, gives a single entry per CDR3 protein. Of hundreds of thousands of distinct CDR3 sequences listed, approximately 10% are singletons. What was sequenced was PBMCs. The origin of the receptors is a human donor in good health (CMV status not recorded). Some clones in this sample may be carry-over from other donors' samples.

This clonotype came up many times. This chain joins TRBV19 and TRBJ2-3, with TRBD2 matching 13 bases. CDR1 LNHDA and CDR2 SQIVND come from the germline V gene (reference sequence). This CDR3 region has 17 residues. V lost 1 base and J lost 5; bases outside the gene matches: 6. CDR3 coding DNA: TGTGCCAGTAGTATAGGAGGACTAGCGGGAGTTGAAGATACGCAGTATTTT. This translates into CASSIGGLAGVEDTQYF.

This clonotype came up many times. This chain uses TRBV28 with TRBJ1-2, with D unresolved. This CDR3 is 13 amino acids long. V was pared by 4 bases and J by 3 bases, with 9 bases between. CDR1 and CDR2 from the germline V gene are MDHEN and SYDVKM. CDR3 DNA: TGTGCCAGCAGTTATCTTGGGGACTATGGCTACACCTTC. This gives the protein CASSYLGDYGYTF.

The rearrangement joins TRBV11-2 to TRBJ2-5, with TRBD1 identical over 9 bases. This CDR3 comprises 16 residues. V lost 5 bases and J lost 2; bases outside the gene matches: 9. Germline lookup yields CDR1 SGHAT and CDR2 FQNNGV. The CDR3 DNA reads as TGTGCCAGCAGCGCAACCGGGACAGGGTTTCAAGAGACCCAGTACTTC. Protein sequence: CASSATGTGFQETQYF.

The rearrangement links TRBV29-1 to TRBJ2-3, with TRBD2 matching over 14 bases. V gave up 6 bases and J gave up 3 bases; unmatched junction bases: 8. CDR3 length: 16 residues. The germline V gene encodes CDR1 SQVTM and CDR2 ANQGSEA. As DNA, the CDR3 is TGCAGCGTGTGGGGGGGACTAGCGGGAGTAACAGATACGCAGTATTTT. As protein: CSVWGGLAGVTDTQYF.

This clonotype has ten or more counts. J is TRBJ2-1 and V is TRBV20-1; TRBD1 matches 7 bases. Unmatched junction bases numbered 10, after V lost 3 bases and J lost 8 bases. This CDR3 has 14 residues. Germline V gene sequence: CDR1 DFQATT, CDR2 SNEGSKA (reference sequence). CDR3 DNA: TGCAGTGCTAGGGACAGGACAAAGGGCTATGAGCAGTTCTTC. Amino acid sequence: CSARDRTKGYEQFF.

This clonotype was recorded many times. The V gene is TRBV7-3, the J gene TRBJ2-2; no firm D call. CDR3 length: 13 amino acids. Trimming cost V 5 bases and J 4 bases, with 8 bases left between them. Germline V gene sequence: CDR1 SGHTA, CDR2 FQGTGA. The chain's CDR3 is CASSPTVTGELFF. CDR3 nucleotide sequence: TGTGCCAGCAGCCCCACGGTCACCGGGGAGCTGTTTTTT.

This clonotype was detected many times. In DNA, the CDR3 is TGTGCCAGTAGTATTTGGAGACGCGACGATCAGCCCCAGCATTTT. Translated, it gives CASSIWRRDDQPQHF. The chain uses TRBV19 and TRBJ1-5; D remains unclear. V gave up 3 bases and J gave up 5 bases, with 14 bases separating them. Germline V gene data show CDR1 as LNHDA and CDR2 as SQIVND (reference sequence). The CDR3 has 15 residues.

On this clonotype: A single base separates this from a much larger clone, so it may be a read error. The chain couples TRBV27 to TRBJ2-7, with D possibly being TRBD2 (6 bases). The V gene's germline CDR1 is MNHEY and CDR2 SMNVEV (reference sequence). The CDR3 runs to 17 residues. Trimming stripped 6 bases from V and 6 bases from J, with 27 bases between. The CDR3 nucleotides read TGTGCCAGCAGCCCTACCATGGGGGTAGCGGATCCCTCCGAGCAGTACTTC. Protein product: CASSPTMGVADPSEQYF.

This clonotype came up many times. The V gene is TRBV12-3 or TRBV12-4, the J gene TRBJ1-1; D possibly corresponds to TRBD1 (6 bases). This CDR3 has 14 amino acids. Trimming took off 6 bases at V and 0 bases at J, with 11 bases between the two ends. The CDR3 bases are TGTGCCAGCAGCGGGGGGGCCGTGAACACTGAAGCTTTCTTT. Translation gives CASSGGAVNTEAFF.

This chain connects TRBV6-4 to TRBJ2-3; the match to TRBD2 covers 9 bases. This CDR3 spans 16 amino acids. The junction had 5 bases not matched to a gene; V was cut back by 2 bases and J by 2 bases. CDR1 MRHNA and CDR2 SNTAGT come from the germline V gene. CDR3 sequence (DNA): TGTGCCAGCAGTGACGTTGCGGGAGGGTCCACAGATACGCAGTATTTT. It codes for CASSDVAGGSTDTQYF.

J is TRBJ2-5 and V is TRBV29-1; TRBD2 matches at 12 bases. V was pared by 5 bases and J by 1 base, with 2 bases of the junction left unmatched. The CDR3 has 14 residues. The germline V gene has CDR1 SQVTM and CDR2 ANQGSEA. The CDR3, as DNA: TGCAGCGTTAGGGGACTAGCGGGCCAAGAGACCCAGTACTTC. Protein sequence: CSVRGLAGQETQYF.

This clonotype was observed many times. The chain carries TRBV7-2 and TRBJ2-2; 10 bases agree with TRBD2. Losses at the gene ends were 5 bases for V and 7 bases for J; bases not matched to a gene: 4. Germline loops: CDR1 SGHTA, CDR2 FQGNSA. This CDR3 has 14 amino acids. The CDR3 DNA reads TGTGCCAGCAGCCCTAGCGGGAGTATCGGGGAGCTGTTTTTT. It specifies CASSPSGSIGELFF.

The CDR3 here is CATSDSGLAGGVSYNEQFF. CDR3 nucleotide sequence: TGTGCCACCAGTGATTCGGGACTAGCGGGGGGGGTCTCCTACAATGAGCAGTTCTTC. The chain has TRBV24-1 and TRBJ2-1; 16 nucleotides align to TRBD2. Losses at the gene ends were 2 bases for V and 0 bases for J; bases not matched to a gene: 3. There are 19 residues in the CDR3. CDR1 is KGHDR and CDR2 is SFDVKD in the germline V gene.

There are many counts of this clonotype. This sequence joins TRBV10-3 and TRBJ2-1, with D maybe TRBD1 (6 bases). V was cut by 0 bases and J by 6 bases, with 18 bases left in between. This CDR3 is built from 17 residues. Germline V gene sequence: CDR1 ENHRY, CDR2 SYGVKD. DNA of the CDR3: TGTGCCATCAGTGAGTCGCTTGGCAGGGGCGCAATCAATGAGCAGTTCTTC. Its translation is CAISESLGRGAINEQFF.

This clonotype occurred many times. The chain links TRBV12-3 or TRBV12-4 to TRBJ1-6; no firm D call. The V end lost 6 bases, the J end lost 8 bases, and 11 bases lay between the germline ends. The CDR3 totals 13 residues. In DNA form, the CDR3 reads TGTGCCAGCAGCGCTAGCGGGGATTCACCCCTCCACTTT. As protein: CASSASGDSPLHF.

The chain has TRBV29-1 and TRBJ1-4; tentative D call: TRBD1 (5 bases). Trimming pared 0 bases from V and 10 bases from J, leaving 9 bases between. The germline V gene has CDR1 SQVTM and CDR2 ANQGSEA. The CDR3 length is 12 residues. In DNA form, the CDR3 reads TGCAGCGTTGAAGATGGGGGGGGAAAACTGTTTTTT. The encoded protein is CSVEDGGGKLFF.

This clonotype was counted ten times or more. CDR3 residues: CASTRTADYSGNTIYF. The CDR3 DNA reads as TGTGCCAGCACCAGGACGGCAGACTACTCTGGAAACACCATATATTTT. This rearrangement joins TRBV28 to TRBJ1-3, with D hard to call. V lost 7 bases to trimming and J lost 0 bases, with 16 bases between them. CDR1 and CDR2 from the germline V gene are MDHEN and SYDVKM. There are 16 residues in the CDR3.

This clonotype was observed many times. The CDR3 coding sequence is TGTGCCAGCAGTACCAACGGGATCGGCTACACCTTC. It specifies CASSTNGIGYTF. The chain carries TRBV27 and TRBJ1-2; no definite D call. The V end was cut by 5 bases, the J end by 8 bases, with 12 bases between. Germline assignment: CDR1 MNHEY and CDR2 SMNVEV (reference sequence). The CDR3 extends over 12 amino acids.

The chain joins TRBV6-5 to TRBJ2-2; 10 positions match TRBD1. J lost 2 bases, V lost 5 bases, and 14 bases had no gene match. The CDR3 is 19 amino acids. CDR1 and CDR2 (germline): MNHEY, SVGAGI. CDR3 nucleotides: TGTGCCAGCAGTCGACGACCGGGACAGGGGACAGATAACACCGGGGAGCTGTTTTTT. Its protein is CASSRRPGQGTDNTGELFF.

The rearrangement uses TRBV20-1 and TRBJ2-1; 9 nucleotides line up with TRBD1. J gave up 4 bases and V 3 bases, and 4 bases lay outside the gene matches. Germline V CDR1 and CDR2: DFQATT, SNEGSKA (reference sequence). The CDR3 loop spans 14 amino acids. CDR3 DNA sequence: TGCAGTGCTAGTAAGACAGGGGGGTACAATGAGCAGTTCTTC. Amino acid sequence: CSASKTGGYNEQFF.

This clonotype appeared many times. The rearrangement links TRBV12-3 or TRBV12-4 to TRBJ1-1, with 9 bases matching TRBD1. The CDR3 runs 12 residues. V shed 4 bases, J shed 8 bases, and the junction held 2 bases outside the gene matches. CDR3 in DNA: TGTGCCAGCAGTTCGGGACAGGGAGAAGCTTTCTTT. It yields the protein CASSSGQGEAFF.

This clonotype was seen ten or more times. The rearrangement uses TRBV20-1 and TRBJ2-1; 8 nucleotides align to TRBD2. This CDR3 region has 15 residues. V dropped 1 base and J dropped 7; count of bases not matched to a gene: 9. Germline CDR1 reads DFQATT; CDR2 reads SNEGSKA (reference sequence). The CDR3 region has the DNA TGCAGTGCTAGAGTACGGGAGGGCCCTCGGAATGAGCAGTTCTTC. This sequence encodes CSARVREGPRNEQFF.

This clonotype came up many times. The chain has TRBV4-1 and TRBJ1-2; maybe TRBD1 (5 bases). Trimming removed 2 bases from V and 3 bases from J, with 16 bases in between. The CDR3 spans 16 residues. Germline CDR1 and CDR2: MGHRA and YSYEKL. CDR3 protein: CASSQTLPREYYGYTF. DNA of the CDR3: TGCGCCAGCAGCCAAACCCTGCCCAGGGAGTACTATGGCTACACCTTC.

As regards this clonotype: Here the CDR3 omits its conserved ending phenylalanine or tryptophan, so a read error is the likely source. The CDR3 bases are TGTGCCAGCAGCCAAGAAGGTCGGAGTTGGGAGACCCAGTACCTC. It encodes CASSQEGRSWETQYL. The genes are TRBV3-1 and TRBJ2-5, with D hard to call. The CDR3 is made up of 15 amino acids. Germline V gene lookup returns CDR1 LGHDT and CDR2 YNNKEL (reference sequence). V lost 0 bases and J lost 5, with 13 bases in between.

This clonotype appeared many times. V and J are TRBV12-3 or TRBV12-4 and TRBJ1-2; D not resolved. The V gene lost 5 bases and the J gene lost 8 bases, with 12 bases spanning the gap. This CDR3 has 12 amino acids. The CDR3 nucleotides read TGTGCCAGCAGTCTGCCCCCGGGAGGCTACACCTTC. This sequence encodes CASSLPPGGYTF.

This clonotype was seen repeatedly, ten times or more. The genes are TRBV7-2 and TRBJ2-3, with 10 bases matching TRBD2. Trimming cost V 6 bases and J 1 base; bases outside gene matches: 4. This CDR3 is built from 15 residues. Germline values: CDR1 SGHTA, CDR2 FQGNSA. The CDR3 DNA follows: TGTGCCAGCAGTCCAAGCGGGAGGGGCACAGATACGCAGTATTTT. Translation: CASSPSGRGTDTQYF.

This clonotype was picked up a small number of times. V usage is TRBV9 and J usage is TRBJ2-3, with 7 bases identical to TRBD1. The CDR3 has 14 amino acids. The germline gives CDR1 SGDLS, CDR2 YYNGEE. J was trimmed by 2 bases and V by 6 bases; bases with no gene match: 6. The CDR3 loop is CASTQGQNTDTQYF. CDR3 nucleotide sequence: TGTGCCAGCACCCAGGGACAGAACACAGATACGCAGTATTTT.